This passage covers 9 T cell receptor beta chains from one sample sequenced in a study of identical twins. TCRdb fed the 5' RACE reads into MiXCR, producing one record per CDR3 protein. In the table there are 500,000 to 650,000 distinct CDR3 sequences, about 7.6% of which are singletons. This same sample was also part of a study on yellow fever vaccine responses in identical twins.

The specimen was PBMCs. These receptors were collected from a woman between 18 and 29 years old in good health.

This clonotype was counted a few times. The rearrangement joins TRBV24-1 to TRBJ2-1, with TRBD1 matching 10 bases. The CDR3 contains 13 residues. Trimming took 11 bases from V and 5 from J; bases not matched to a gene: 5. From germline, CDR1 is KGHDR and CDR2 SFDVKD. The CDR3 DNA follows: TGTGCCATTGGGACAGGGGATCACAATGAGCAGTTCTTC. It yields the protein CAIGTGDHNEQFF.

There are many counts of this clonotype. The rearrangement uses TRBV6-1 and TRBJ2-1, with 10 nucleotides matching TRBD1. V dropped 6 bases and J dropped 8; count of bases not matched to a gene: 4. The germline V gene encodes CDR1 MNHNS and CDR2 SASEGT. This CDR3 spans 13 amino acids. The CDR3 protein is CASRQTGGDEQFF. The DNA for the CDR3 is TGTGCCAGCAGGCAGACAGGGGGCGATGAGCAGTTCTTC.

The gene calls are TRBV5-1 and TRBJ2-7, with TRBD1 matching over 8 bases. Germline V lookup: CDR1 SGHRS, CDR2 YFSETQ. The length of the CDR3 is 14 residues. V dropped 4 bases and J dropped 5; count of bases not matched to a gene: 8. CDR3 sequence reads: CASSPGTGYHEQYF. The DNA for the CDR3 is TGCGCCAGCAGCCCCGGGACAGGTTACCACGAGCAGTACTTC.

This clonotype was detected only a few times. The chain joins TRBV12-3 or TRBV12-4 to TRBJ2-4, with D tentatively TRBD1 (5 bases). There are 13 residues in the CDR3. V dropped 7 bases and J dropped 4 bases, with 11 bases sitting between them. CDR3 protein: CASNPQGKNIQYF. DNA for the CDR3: TGTGCCAGCAACCCCCAGGGTAAAAACATTCAGTACTTC.

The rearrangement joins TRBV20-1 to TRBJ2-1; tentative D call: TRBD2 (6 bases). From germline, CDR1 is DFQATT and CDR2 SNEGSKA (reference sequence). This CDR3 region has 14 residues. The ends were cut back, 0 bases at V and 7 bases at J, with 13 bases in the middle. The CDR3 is CSAREWDWLNEQFF. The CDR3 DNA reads TGCAGTGCTAGAGAGTGGGACTGGCTAAATGAGCAGTTCTTC.

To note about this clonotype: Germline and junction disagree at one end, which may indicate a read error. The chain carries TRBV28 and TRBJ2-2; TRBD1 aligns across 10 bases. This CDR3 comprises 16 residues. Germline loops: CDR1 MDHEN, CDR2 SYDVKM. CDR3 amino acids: CASRLWTGGGPGELFF. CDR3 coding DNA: TGTGCCAGCAGATTATGGACAGGGGGTGGCCCCGGGGAGCTGTTTTTT.

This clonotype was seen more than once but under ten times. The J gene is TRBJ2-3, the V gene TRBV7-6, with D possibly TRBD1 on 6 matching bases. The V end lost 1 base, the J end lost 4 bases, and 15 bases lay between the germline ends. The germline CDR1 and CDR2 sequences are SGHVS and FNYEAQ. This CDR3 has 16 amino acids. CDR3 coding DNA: TGTGCCAGCAGCTTAGGACACAGGGAATGGGCAGATACGCAGTATTTT. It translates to CASSLGHREWADTQYF.

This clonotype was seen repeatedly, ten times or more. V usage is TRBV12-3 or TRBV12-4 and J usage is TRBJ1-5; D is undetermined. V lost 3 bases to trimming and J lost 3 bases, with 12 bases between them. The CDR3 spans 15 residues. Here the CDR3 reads CASSLSRGFNQPQHF. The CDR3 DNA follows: TGTGCCAGCAGTTTGTCAAGAGGGTTCAATCAGCCCCAGCATTTT.

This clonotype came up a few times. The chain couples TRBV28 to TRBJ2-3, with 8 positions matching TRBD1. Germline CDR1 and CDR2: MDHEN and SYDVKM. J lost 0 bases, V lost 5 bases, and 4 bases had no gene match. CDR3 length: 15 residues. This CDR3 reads CASSLGQASTDTQYF. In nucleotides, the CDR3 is TGTGCCAGCAGTCTGGGACAGGCTAGCACAGATACGCAGTATTTT.